This passage covers 25 T cell receptor beta chains from one sample sequenced in a study of patients and donors after allogeneic stem cell transplantation. A single record per CDR3 protein comes from TCRdb applying MiXCR to the RT-PCR reads. The data hold 200,000 to 250,000 distinct CDR3 sequences, with 13% to 15% observed a single time. Sequenced: blood, either unsorted or a sorted T cell fraction (not recorded which). These receptors were taken from a human donor who was either an allogeneic HSCT recipient or a stem cell or donor lymphocyte infusion donor (not recorded which). It is not recorded whose cells these are; they may come from a transplant donor.

The chain couples TRBV20-1 to TRBJ2-1, with TRBD2 matching over 8 bases. V shed 1 base, J shed 9 bases, and the junction held 14 bases outside the gene matches. The CDR3 runs 16 residues. Germline CDR1 reads DFQATT; CDR2 reads SNEGSKA (reference sequence). The CDR3 bases are TGCAGTGCTAGAGCCAACAGCGGGAGAATGTACCGTGAGCAGTTCTTC. Translation: CSARANSGRMYREQFF.

This clonotype was detected a few times. This chain joins TRBV20-1 and TRBJ2-3, with TRBD1 matching over 7 bases. Germline loops: CDR1 DFQATT, CDR2 SNEGSKA (reference sequence). CDR3 length: 14 residues. Trimming cost V 3 bases and J 0 bases; bases outside gene matches: 3. CDR3 DNA sequence: TGCAGTGCTAGCAGGGGGAGCAGCACAGATACGCAGTATTTT. Its translation: CSASRGSSTDTQYF.

This clonotype is medium-sized (0.01 to 0.1%) in the sample. The genes are TRBV20-1 and TRBJ1-2; D unresolved. Deletions cut 4 bases from V and 3 bases from J, with 9 bases between. The CDR3 consists of 12 residues. In germline, CDR1 is DFQATT, CDR2 SNEGSKA (reference sequence). The CDR3 DNA sequence: TGCAGTGCTACTCCCAATTACTATGGCTACACCTTC. This gives the protein CSATPNYYGYTF.

This clonotype was picked up many times. This sequence joins TRBV5-5 and TRBJ2-7; weak D call: TRBD2 (6 bases). The V and J ends lost 6 bases and 5 bases respectively, with 18 bases between them. The CDR3 spans 14 residues. CDR1 is SGHKS, CDR2 YYEKEE, per germline (reference sequence). CDR3 nucleotide sequence: TGTGCCAGCATTCGGGCAGGGAGGTCGGACGAGCAGTACTTC. Encoded protein: CASIRAGRSDEQYF.

Ten or more counts support this clonotype. V gene TRBV11-2 combines with J gene TRBJ2-3, with 8 bases matching TRBD2. The V gene's germline CDR1 is SGHAT and CDR2 FQNNGV. The CDR3 runs 18 residues. The V gene end was trimmed by 3 bases and the J gene end by 5 bases; junction bases not matched to a gene: 16. The CDR3 protein is CASSFRSGTSGWLDTQYF. The CDR3 nucleotides are TGTGCCAGCAGCTTCCGCTCAGGGACTAGTGGATGGTTAGATACGCAGTATTTT. The full variable domain, completed using reference TRBV11-2 and TRBJ2-3, is EAGVAQSPRYKIIEKRQSVAFWCNPISGHATLYWYQQILGQGPKLLIQFQNNGVVDDSQLPKDRFSAERLKGVDSTLKIQPAKLEDSAVYLCASSFRSGTSGWLDTQYFGPGTRLTVL.

The chain carries TRBV5-6 and TRBJ2-5, with 8 bases aligning to TRBD1. The germline CDR1 and CDR2 sequences are SGHDT and YYEEEE. This CDR3 comprises 15 residues. With 1 base clipped from V and 5 bases from J, the junction kept 7 bases outside the gene matches. The CDR3 protein is CASSLLGRGPETQYF. The CDR3 bases are TGTGCCAGCAGCTTGCTAGGCAGGGGGCCGGAGACCCAGTACTTC.

The rearrangement uses TRBV7-9 and TRBJ1-1; D remains unclear. V lost 5 bases and J lost 1, with 11 bases in between. Per germline, CDR1 SEHNR and CDR2 FQNEAQ (reference sequence). This CDR3 contains 14 residues. CDR3 DNA sequence: TGTGCCAGCAGCGCCTGGACGGAGAACACTGAAGCTTTCTTT. Amino acids: CASSAWTENTEAFF.

The chain joins TRBV11-2 to TRBJ2-7; 14 nucleotides align to TRBD2. Germline V lookup: CDR1 SGHAT, CDR2 FQNNGV. J was trimmed by 4 bases and V by 7 bases; bases with no gene match: 9. The CDR3 loop spans 16 amino acids. CDR3 in amino acids: CASTPGLAGDGYEQYF. In nucleotides, the CDR3 is TGTGCCAGCACGCCGGGACTAGCGGGAGACGGGTACGAGCAGTACTTC.

This clonotype was seen more than once but under ten times. The chain combines TRBV4-2 with TRBJ1-4; the D gene is possibly TRBD1 (6 bases). Germline V gene sequence: CDR1 LGHNA, CDR2 YNFKEQ. V gave up 3 bases and J gave up 7 bases, with 18 bases separating them. The length of the CDR3 is 16 residues. The CDR3 protein is CASSQESGGVGEKLFF. The CDR3, as DNA: TGTGCCAGCAGCCAGGAGAGTGGGGGCGTGGGTGAAAAACTGTTTTTT.

This clonotype showed up just a few times. This chain joins TRBV25-1 and TRBJ1-1; D gene uncertain. Trimming took off 0 bases at V and 8 bases at J, with 13 bases between the two ends. Per the germline V gene, CDR1 is MGHDK and CDR2 is SYGVNS. The CDR3 loop spans 14 amino acids. In DNA, the CDR3 is TGTGCCAGCAGTGAATATCGTCCCTTTGGGGAAGCTTTCTTT. Protein: CASSEYRPFGEAFF.

This clonotype was seen only a few times. This chain uses TRBV14 with TRBJ1-1, with D hard to call. Germline values: CDR1 SGHDN, CDR2 FVKESK. V lost 4 bases and J 4 bases, leaving 16 bases between the germline ends. The CDR3 is 15 residues long. This chain's CDR3 is CASSPWQSLTTEAFF. The CDR3 nucleotides are TGTGCCAGCAGCCCCTGGCAGTCGCTGACCACTGAAGCTTTCTTT. Filled out from reference TRBV14 and TRBJ1-1, the complete variable domain reads EAGVTQFPSHSVIEKGQTVTLRCDPISGHDNLYWYRRVMGKEIKFLLHFVKESKQDESGMPNNRFLAERTGGTYSTLKVQPAELEDSGVYFCASSPWQSLTTEAFFGQGTRLTVV.

This clonotype was recorded many times. The chain combines TRBV12-3 or TRBV12-4 with TRBJ2-3, with 9 bases aligning to TRBD2. The CDR3 is 15 amino acids. V dropped 6 bases and J dropped 6; count of bases not matched to a gene: 10. The chain's CDR3 is CASSPPIAGADTQYF. The CDR3 region has the DNA TGTGCCAGCAGCCCCCCAATAGCGGGAGCTGATACGCAGTATTTT.

This clonotype has more than one count but fewer than ten. V usage is TRBV2 and J usage is TRBJ1-5, with 11 nucleotides matching TRBD1. Losses at the gene ends were 4 bases for V and 5 bases for J; bases not matched to a gene: 4. Germline V CDR1 and CDR2: SNHLY, FYNNEI. The CDR3 sequence is 15 residues long. The CDR3 protein is CASSGGQGAYQPQHF. CDR3 DNA: TGTGCCAGCAGTGGAGGACAGGGGGCGTATCAGCCCCAGCATTTT. Full variable domain (remainder filled in from reference TRBV2 and TRBJ1-5): EPEVTQTPSHQVTQMGQEVILRCVPISNHLYFYWYRQILGQKVEFLVSFYNNEISEKSEIFDDQFSVERPDGSNFTLKIRSTKLEDSAMYFCASSGGQGAYQPQHFGDGTRLSIL.

This chain connects TRBV5-6 to TRBJ2-1; 7 bases match TRBD2. V dropped 1 base and J dropped 9; count of bases not matched to a gene: 4. CDR1 and CDR2 from the germline V gene are SGHDT and YYEEEE. The length of the CDR3 is 13 residues. The CDR3 DNA reads TGTGCCAGCAGCTTGTACAGCGGGGTTGAGCAGTTCTTC. Translated, it gives CASSLYSGVEQFF.

A few counts support this clonotype. The J gene is TRBJ1-5, the V gene TRBV6-1; no clear D. Germline-derived CDR1 and CDR2 are MNHNS and SASEGT. The CDR3 extends over 15 amino acids. V lost 6 bases and J lost 0, with 12 bases in between. In DNA, the CDR3 is TGTGCCAGCAGCCCGACACATTATAGCAATCAGCCCCAGCATTTT. Translated: CASSPTHYSNQPQHF.

This clonotype was picked up a small number of times. This chain joins TRBV19 and TRBJ2-4; D perhaps matches TRBD1 (5 bases). The CDR3 covers 14 residues. The V and J ends lost 3 bases and 6 bases respectively, with 12 bases between them. In germline, CDR1 is LNHDA, CDR2 SQIVND (reference sequence). The CDR3 region is CASSIQGGRNIQYF. The CDR3 DNA is TGTGCCAGTAGTATTCAGGGTGGAAGAAACATTCAGTACTTC.

This clonotype has at least ten counts. V is TRBV5-1 and J is TRBJ1-2; 7 positions agree with TRBD1. The CDR3 contains 15 residues. Unmatched junction bases numbered 8, after V lost 3 bases and J lost 3 bases. The germline gives CDR1 SGHRS, CDR2 YFSETQ. In DNA form, the CDR3 reads TGCGCCAGCAGCTGGTCCAGGGGGGTGGACTATGGCTACACCTTC. Protein sequence: CASSWSRGVDYGYTF.

The CDR3 coding sequence is TGTGCCAGCAGTGAAATAAGGGCACGCCAAGAGACCCAGTACTTC. Its protein is CASSEIRARQETQYF. The V call is TRBV2, the J call TRBJ2-5; D uncertain. The V gene lost 2 bases and the J gene lost 1 base, with 11 bases spanning the gap. This CDR3 is built from 15 residues. Germline CDR1 SNHLY, CDR2 FYNNEI.

The chain joins TRBV2 to TRBJ1-2, with 7 nucleotides matching TRBD1. The CDR3 sequence is 13 residues long. V was clipped by 6 bases and J by 3 bases; unmatched bases: 4. Germline CDR1 is SNHLY and CDR2 is FYNNEI. DNA of the CDR3: TGTGCCAGCAGAACCGGGACAGACTATGGCTACACCTTC. Its translation is CASRTGTDYGYTF. The variable domain in full, with the rest retrieved from reference TRBV2 and TRBJ1-2, is EPEVTQTPSHQVTQMGQEVILRCVPISNHLYFYWYRQILGQKVEFLVSFYNNEISEKSEIFDDQFSVERPDGSNFTLKIRSTKLEDSAMYFCASRTGTDYGYTFGSGTRLTVV.

In its sample, this clonotype was seen many times. The genes are TRBV29-1 and TRBJ2-3; 9 bases are shared with TRBD2. CDR3 length equals 14 residues. Germline trimming cut 3 bases from V and 1 base from J; bases unmatched to any gene: 2. Germline V gene data show CDR1 as SQVTM and CDR2 as ANQGSEA. This CDR3 is CSVDRTSGTDTQYF. CDR3 bases: TGCAGCGTTGATAGGACTAGCGGCACAGATACGCAGTATTTT.

This clonotype was observed a few times. The chain couples TRBV7-2 to TRBJ2-6; the D call may be TRBD1 or TRBD2 (6 bases each). CDR1 is SGHTA and CDR2 is FQGNSA in the germline V gene. V was shortened by 0 bases and J by 0 bases, with 15 bases between the two germline ends. This CDR3 is 19 amino acids long. The CDR3 loop is CASSLAGGRFSSGANVLTF. In DNA form, the CDR3 reads TGTGCCAGCAGCTTAGCGGGGGGCCGCTTCAGCTCTGGGGCCAACGTCCTGACTTTC.

The genes are TRBV20-1 and TRBJ1-1, with 7 bases lining up with TRBD1. Germline V gene sequence: CDR1 DFQATT, CDR2 SNEGSKA (reference sequence). Germline trimming cut 5 bases from V and 4 bases from J; bases unmatched to any gene: 4. CDR3 size: 12 residues. CDR3 in DNA: TGCAGTGCTTCGACAGGGACCACTGAAGCTTTCTTT. This translates into CSASTGTTEAFF.

V and J are TRBV24-1 and TRBJ2-1, with 7 bases lining up with TRBD2. The CDR3 has 13 amino acids. The V and J ends lost 7 bases and 8 bases, in that order; junction bases with no gene match: 7. CDR1 is KGHDR, CDR2 SFDVKD, per germline. The CDR3 sequence: CATRAGVIDEQFF. DNA for the CDR3: TGTGCCACCAGGGCGGGAGTCATCGATGAGCAGTTCTTC.

CDR3 bases: TGTGCCAGCAGTTACTCGGGACTAGCGGGGGGCAACTACGAGCAGTACTTC. Its protein product is CASSYSGLAGGNYEQYF. This chain joins TRBV6-5 and TRBJ2-7; 15 nucleotides agree with TRBD2. The V and J ends lost 0 bases and 3 bases, in that order; junction bases with no gene match: 3. The CDR3 loop spans 17 amino acids. Germline CDR1 reads MNHEY; CDR2 reads SVGAGI.

V usage is TRBV6-5 and J usage is TRBJ2-7, with unresolved D. Germline V gene sequence: CDR1 MNHEY, CDR2 SVGAGI. Trimming removed 2 bases from V and 2 bases from J, with 10 bases in between. This CDR3 comprises 14 residues. The CDR3 sequence is CASSYDGEAYEQYF. DNA of the CDR3: TGTGCCAGCAGTTACGATGGTGAGGCCTACGAGCAGTACTTC.